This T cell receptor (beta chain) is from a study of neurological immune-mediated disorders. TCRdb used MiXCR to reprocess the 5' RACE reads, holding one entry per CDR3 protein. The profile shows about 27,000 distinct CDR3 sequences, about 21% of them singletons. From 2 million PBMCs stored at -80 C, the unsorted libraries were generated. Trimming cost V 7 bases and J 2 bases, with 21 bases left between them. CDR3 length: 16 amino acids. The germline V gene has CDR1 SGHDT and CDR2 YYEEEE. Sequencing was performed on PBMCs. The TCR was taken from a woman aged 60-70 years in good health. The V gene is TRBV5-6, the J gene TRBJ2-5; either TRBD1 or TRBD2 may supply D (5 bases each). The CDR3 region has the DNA TGTGCCAGCCTTATGGGAAGGGACCGCGGACAAGAGACCCAGTACTTC. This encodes CASLMGRDRGQETQYF.